The 27 T cell receptor beta chains in this list originate from one sample, sequenced in a study of post-analysis software for immune sequencing data. Whole-study findings and limits: Patients carried a handful of TRBV segments more frequently than controls did, and TRBV5-6, TRBV5-1 and TRBV20-1 were among them.

No antigens are known for them. Unique molecular identifiers were present in the TCR beta cDNA libraries. One entry per CDR3 protein results from TCRdb running MiXCR on the PCR reads. The table shows hundreds of thousands of distinct CDR3 sequences, with 25% to 30% occurring only once. Sequencing used blood. All receptors derive from a girl aged 5 to 17 with multiple sclerosis.

The CDR3: CASSRKSTDTQYF. In DNA form, the CDR3 reads TGTGCCAGCAGCCGTAAGAGCACAGATACGCAGTATTTT. The chain employs TRBV5-4 and TRBJ2-3; D is uncertain. Trimming cost V 4 bases and J 0 bases, with 6 bases left between them. CDR1 SGHNT and CDR2 YYREEE come from the germline V gene (reference sequence). CDR3 size: 13 residues.

This clonotype was observed a handful of times. The chain combines TRBV7-8 with TRBJ2-3, with 7 positions matching TRBD1. V lost 5 bases, J lost 5 bases, and 4 bases stayed unmatched. This CDR3 comprises 13 residues. Germline CDR1 and CDR2: SGHVS and FQNEAQ. CDR3 nucleotide sequence: TGTGCCAGCAGCGACAGGGTAAAAGATACGCAGTATTTT. Protein: CASSDRVKDTQYF.

This clonotype was counted only a few times. The V and J genes are TRBV5-1 and TRBJ2-1; D gene ambiguous. The CDR3 spans 14 residues. From germline, CDR1 is SGHRS and CDR2 YFSETQ. Trimming removed 2 bases from V and 8 bases from J, with 14 bases in between. The CDR3 coding sequence is TGCGCCAGCAGCTTAATCGTCCAGCCCGATGAGCAGTTCTTC. Its protein is CASSLIVQPDEQFF. Full variable domain (outside the CDR3, taken from reference TRBV5-1 and TRBJ2-1): KAGVTQTPRYLIKTRGQQVTLSCSPISGHRSVSWYQQTPGQGLQFLFEYFSETQRNKGNFPGRFSGRQFSNSRSEMNVSTLELGDSALYLCASSLIVQPDEQFFGPGTRLTVL.

This clonotype was picked up a small number of times. This chain links TRBV24-1 with TRBJ2-1; 11 nucleotides align to TRBD2. V trimming: 4 bases; J trimming: 5 bases; junction bases outside the gene matches: 6. The CDR3 length is 16 residues. From germline, CDR1 is KGHDR and CDR2 SFDVKD. For the CDR3, the DNA is TGTGCCACCAGTGAGGGGGGACTAGCGGTCAACAATGAGCAGTTCTTC. Its protein is CATSEGGLAVNNEQFF.

This clonotype showed up just a few times. The V and J genes are TRBV12-3 or TRBV12-4 and TRBJ2-6; D is ambiguous. V was cut by 6 bases and J by 0 bases, with 6 bases left in between. The length of the CDR3 is 14 residues. CDR3 residues: CASSVSSGANVLTF. In DNA form, the CDR3 reads TGTGCCAGCAGCGTGAGCTCTGGGGCCAACGTCCTGACTTTC.

This clonotype was observed a single time. This chain uses TRBV20-1 with TRBJ2-5, with TRBD2 as a possible D gene (5 bases). The ends were cut back, 0 bases at V and 0 bases at J, with 14 bases in the middle. CDR3 length: 16 residues. Germline V lookup: CDR1 DFQATT, CDR2 SNEGSKA (reference sequence). CDR3 nucleotide sequence: TGCAGTGCTAGAGACTACCGAGGGCGGTACCAAGAGACCCAGTACTTC. It specifies CSARDYRGRYQETQYF.

This chain links TRBV20-1 with TRBJ2-1, with 9 bases identical to TRBD2. The germline CDR1 and CDR2 sequences are DFQATT and SNEGSKA (reference sequence). Trimming at V came to 5 bases and at J to 6 bases, leaving 11 bases not matched to a gene. The CDR3 has 15 residues. CDR3 in DNA: TGCAGTGCTCCGTTAGCGGGAGAGGTGGGCAATGAGCAGTTCTTC. This gives the protein CSAPLAGEVGNEQFF.

This clonotype was recorded a few times. The chain carries TRBV11-2 and TRBJ1-1; 8 bases agree with TRBD1. CDR3 size: 16 residues. With 3 bases clipped from V and 1 base from J, the junction kept 7 bases outside the gene matches. In germline, CDR1 is SGHAT, CDR2 FQNNGV. The CDR3 loop reads CASSLLRGQGNTEAFF. CDR3 coding DNA: TGTGCCAGCAGCTTGCTCAGGGGGCAAGGGAACACTGAAGCTTTCTTT.

The V call is TRBV20-1, the J call TRBJ2-1; D ambiguous. The CDR3 sequence is 16 residues long. V was trimmed by 5 bases and J by 8 bases, leaving 25 bases between them. Germline assignment: CDR1 DFQATT and CDR2 SNEGSKA (reference sequence). The CDR3 sequence is CSAGRPTWASQDEQFF. The DNA for the CDR3 is TGCAGTGCTGGACGACCGACGTGGGCGAGTCAGGATGAGCAGTTCTTC.

The J gene is TRBJ2-3, the V gene TRBV6-5; 8 nucleotides align to TRBD2. V shed 8 bases, J shed 6 bases, and the junction held 4 bases outside the gene matches. CDR3 length: 12 amino acids. CDR1 is MNHEY and CDR2 is SVGAGI in the germline V gene. Here the CDR3 reads CASQASGDTQYF. Written as DNA, the CDR3 is TGTGCCAGCCAGGCTAGCGGGGATACGCAGTATTTT.

The chain recombines TRBV20-1 with TRBJ2-3; 9 nucleotides line up with TRBD1. CDR1 and CDR2 from the germline V gene are DFQATT and SNEGSKA (reference sequence). Germline trimming cut 2 bases from V and 6 bases from J; bases unmatched to any gene: 9. The CDR3 extends over 15 amino acids. As DNA, the CDR3 is TGCAGTGCTAGATCCGGACAGGGGAGACGGGATACGCAGTATTTT. Translation: CSARSGQGRRDTQYF.

In its sample, this clonotype was seen a few times. The chain has TRBV6-5 and TRBJ2-5; D is tentatively TRBD1 or TRBD2 (5 bases each). Germline V gene sequence: CDR1 MNHEY, CDR2 SVGAGI. The CDR3 is 14 residues long. Trimming shortened V by 5 bases and J by 1 base, and 11 bases separated the two germline ends. The CDR3 spells CASSPGRFQETQYF. In DNA form, the CDR3 reads TGTGCCAGCAGTCCGGGGCGATTCCAAGAGACCCAGTACTTC.

This chain joins TRBV5-5 and TRBJ2-3; a possible D gene is TRBD2 (7 bases). Trimming pared 1 base from V and 4 bases from J, leaving 16 bases between. The CDR3 spans 16 residues. CDR1 SGHKS and CDR2 YYEKEE come from the germline V gene (reference sequence). This chain's CDR3 is CASSLFGGGRADTQYF. CDR3 DNA sequence: TGTGCCAGCAGCTTGTTTGGGGGGGGGCGCGCAGATACGCAGTATTTT.

Of note for this clonotype: A read error may account for a junction end that differs from germline. The chain couples TRBV20-1 to TRBJ2-7; 10 bases fit TRBD1. The CDR3 is 14 amino acids. Germline assignment: CDR1 DFQATT and CDR2 SNEGSKA (reference sequence). The CDR3 bases are TGCAGTGCTAGCCGGACAGGGGGTGGGTACGAGCAGGACTTC. Protein product: CSASRTGGGYEQDF.

This clonotype was detected only a few times. The chain carries TRBV7-2 and TRBJ1-6; perhaps TRBD1 as D (5 bases). Germline CDR1 and CDR2: SGHTA and FQGNSA. V lost 1 base to trimming and J lost 7 bases, with 11 bases between them. This CDR3 has 15 residues. The CDR3 nucleotides are TGTGCCAGCAGCTTAGGTTGGGGCAAGAATTCACCCCTCCACTTT. As protein: CASSLGWGKNSPLHF. Complete variable domain (other parts from reference TRBV7-2 and TRBJ1-6): GAGVSQSPSNKVTEKGKDVELRCDPISGHTALYWYRQSLGQGLEFLIYFQGNSAPDKSGLPSDRFSAERTGGSVSTLTIQRTQQEDSAVYLCASSLGWGKNSPLHFGNGTRLTVT.

This clonotype was seen a handful of times. The rearrangement joins TRBV29-1 to TRBJ2-5, with D perhaps matching TRBD1 or TRBD2 (5 bases each). The CDR3 sequence is 15 residues long. Germline-derived CDR1 and CDR2 are SQVTM and ANQGSEA. V was pared by 2 bases and J by 1 base, with 14 bases between. The CDR3 DNA is TGCAGCGTTGAAAAGAGGGGCGGTGGCCAAGAGACCCAGTACTTC. As protein: CSVEKRGGGQETQYF.

In its sample, this clonotype was seen a few times. This chain connects TRBV7-8 to TRBJ2-2; possibly TRBD1 for D (5 bases). Germline V lookup: CDR1 SGHVS, CDR2 FQNEAQ. The CDR3 totals 13 residues. Trimming cost V 4 bases and J 6 bases, with 9 bases left between them. The CDR3 coding sequence is TGTGCCAGCAGCTCCAGGGTACCCGGGGAGCTGTTTTTT. Its translation is CASSSRVPGELFF.

This clonotype was detected a few times. The chain is built from TRBV4-2 and TRBJ1-1; D may be TRBD1 (5 bases). Between the trimmed V and J ends, which lost 4 bases and 3 bases, there was a span of 15 bases. There are 15 residues in the CDR3. Germline V gene sequence: CDR1 LGHNA, CDR2 YNFKEQ. The CDR3 sequence: CASSRRGAGDTEAFF. The CDR3 DNA reads TGTGCCAGCAGCCGCCGGGGCGCCGGGGACACTGAAGCTTTCTTT.

Ten or more counts support this clonotype. The rearrangement uses TRBV20-1 and TRBJ1-6; TRBD1 agrees at 8 bases. V lost 0 bases to trimming and J lost 5 bases; unmatched junction nucleotides: 3. Germline lookup yields CDR1 DFQATT and CDR2 SNEGSKA (reference sequence). CDR3 length equals 15 residues. The CDR3 here is CSARDARGHNSPLHF. In DNA form, the CDR3 reads TGCAGTGCTAGAGATGCCAGGGGGCATAATTCACCCCTCCACTTT.

This clonotype was observed a handful of times. The chain has TRBV2 and TRBJ2-4; D gene uncertain. Per germline, CDR1 SNHLY and CDR2 FYNNEI. This CDR3 region has 12 residues. Deletions cut 4 bases from V and 9 bases from J, with 10 bases between. CDR3 coding DNA: TGTGCCAGCAGTGGGCAGACGGGCATTCAGTACTTC. Residues: CASSGQTGIQYF.

J is TRBJ1-5 and V is TRBV6-2 or TRBV6-3; TRBD1 is a possible D gene (5 bases). The V gene lost 0 bases and the J gene lost 5 bases, with 11 bases spanning the gap. Looked up from germline, CDR1 is MNHEY and CDR2 is SVGEGT. This CDR3 contains 15 residues. Written as DNA, the CDR3 is TGTGCCAGCAGTTACTCGGATCAGGGTGATCAGCCCCAGCATTTT. Encoded protein: CASSYSDQGDQPQHF.

This clonotype was observed a handful of times. The genes are TRBV7-2 and TRBJ2-2; D possibly matches TRBD1 or TRBD2 (5 bases each). Germline CDR1 SGHTA, CDR2 FQGNSA. The CDR3 runs 14 residues. V was trimmed by 10 bases and J by 7 bases, leaving 19 bases between them. The CDR3 spells CANAHRSEGGELFF. In DNA form, the CDR3 reads TGTGCCAACGCCCACAGGTCCGAGGGCGGGGAGCTGTTTTTT.

There are many counts of this clonotype. V is TRBV5-1 and J is TRBJ2-7; D remains ambiguous. Germline V gene sequence: CDR1 SGHRS, CDR2 YFSETQ. This CDR3 comprises 14 residues. V was pared by 4 bases and J by 4 bases, with 15 bases between. Written as DNA, the CDR3 is TGCGCCAGCAGCACGGACCCAAGCCTTTACGAGCAGTACTTC. It translates to CASSTDPSLYEQYF.

The rearrangement links TRBV12-3 or TRBV12-4 to TRBJ2-7; the D is unclear. The CDR3 covers 13 residues. Trimming removed 3 bases from V and 0 bases from J, with 6 bases in between. As DNA, the CDR3 is TGTGCCAGCAGTTTTGTGAACTCCTACGAGCAGTACTTC. Protein product: CASSFVNSYEQYF.

V usage is TRBV6-5 and J usage is TRBJ1-1, with TRBD1 matching 9 bases. With 5 bases clipped from V and 5 bases from J, the junction kept 9 bases outside the gene matches. Germline V gene sequence: CDR1 MNHEY, CDR2 SVGAGI. The CDR3 is 15 residues long. The DNA for the CDR3 is TGTGCCAGCAGTACCTGGGACAGGGCCACTACTGAAGCTTTCTTT. Protein: CASSTWDRATTEAFF.

This clonotype has just a few counts. The V gene is TRBV7-9, the J gene TRBJ1-4; the match to TRBD1 covers 7 bases. Germline CDR1 SEHNR, CDR2 FQNEAQ (reference sequence). CDR3 length equals 14 residues. Germline trimming cut 5 bases from V and 3 bases from J; bases unmatched to any gene: 3. The CDR3 coding sequence is TGTGCCAGCAGCCCCGGGACAGCTAATGAAAAACTGTTTTTT. It is translated as CASSPGTANEKLFF.

The chain couples TRBV5-1 to TRBJ1-2, with TRBD1 identical over 9 bases. Germline loops: CDR1 SGHRS, CDR2 YFSETQ. There are 14 residues in the CDR3. After removal of 7 bases from V and 4 bases from J, the junction contained 8 bases not matched to a gene. The CDR3 DNA reads as TGCGCCAGCGGGGTTGAACAGGGGGCCTATGGCTACACCTTC. Amino acids: CASGVEQGAYGYTF.